Sequencing of this TCR beta chain was carried out in a study of cytomegalovirus exposure and HLA in healthy donors. Study details: Earlier work reported 117 million unique TCR beta sequences from 170 million or so T cells.

The PCR contained 60 Vbeta and 13 Jbeta primers. TCRdb's copy holds only in-frame clones and misses some; the assay was immunoSEQ multiplex PCR. The profile shows about 120,000 clones, less than 85% of them singletons. Trimming took 5 bases from V and 0 from J, leaving 14 bases between them. Per germline, CDR1 SGHTA and CDR2 FQGTGA. This CDR3 region has 16 residues. Notes on the study in general: It was in a later analysis that TCR association rates were seen to vary by HLA locus, highest for DRB1 and lowest for HLA-C.

Details on this clone: Its target is not known.

The rearrangement joins TRBV7-3 to TRBJ2-1, with D possibly being TRBD2 (6 bases). The sample comprised PBMCs. This TCR came from a young man in good health and CMV-seropositive. The CDR3 bases are TGTGCCAGCAGCGCCCTCGGAGGGGACTCCTACAATGAGCAGTTCTTC. Amino acids: CASSALGGDSYNEQFF. Supplemented by reference TRBV7-3 and TRBJ2-1, the full variable domain reads GAGVSQTPSNKVTEKGKYVELRCDPISGHTALYWYRQSLGQGPEFLIYFQGTGAADDSGLPNDRFFAVRPEGSVSTLKIQRTERGDSAVYLCASSALGGDSYNEQFFGPGTRLTVL.